This T cell receptor beta chain is drawn from a study of Graves' ophthalmopathy and Graves' hyperthyroidism. This clonotype has a count of ten or more. The antigen is not known. Amplification targeted the TCR beta CDR3 regions, with RNA transcripts as the source material. First-round RT-PCR employed HTBI primers, with a second-round multiplex PCR after it. One entry per CDR3 protein results from TCRdb running MiXCR on the multiplex PCR reads. Of over 500,000 distinct CDR3 sequences listed, about 20% are singletons. Other autoimmune diseases, uncontrolled infections, pregnancy or lactation ruled patients out of participation. A diagnosis was made from clinical symptoms together with serum thyroxine, TRAb, thyroid ultrasound and orbital computed tomography. The PBMCs had their origin in roughly 9.8 ml of fresh peripheral blood. The germline V and J ends were trimmed by 1 base and 9 bases, with 10 bases remaining between them. The CDR3 sequence is 13 residues long. Germline lookup yields CDR1 DFQATT and CDR2 SNEGSKA (reference sequence).

The study's findings and limits: This model predicted ophthalmopathy progression (sensitivity 65% to 71%, specificity about 73%).

Input material: peripheral blood. This chain connects TRBV20-1 to TRBJ1-6; D perhaps matches TRBD1 (5 bases). The TCR was taken from a woman aged 18 to 35 with stable Graves' hyperthyroidism. Some clones in this sample may be carry-over from other donors' samples. This chain's CDR3 is CSARGGGSSPLHF. As DNA, the CDR3 is TGCAGTGCTAGAGGGGGGGGGAGTTCACCCCTCCACTTT.